This T cell receptor beta chain was documented in a study of blood T cell repertoires in COVID-19. Clones were read by immunoSEQ multiplex PCR, and TCRdb kept only the in-frame ones, dropping some. The table shows around 130,000 clones, with about 87% occurring only once. V lost 3 bases and J 0 bases, leaving 9 bases between the germline ends. Germline CDR1 is SGHNT and CDR2 is YYREEE (reference sequence). CDR3 length equals 14 residues. The chain combines TRBV5-4 with TRBJ1-1, with no clear D. The sequenced sample consisted of peripheral blood. The TCR sequence derives from an older woman with acute or convalescent COVID-19. CDR3 region: CASSSSAMNTEAFF. The DNA of the CDR3 is TGTGCCAGCAGCTCCTCAGCGATGAACACTGAAGCTTTCTTT. The whole variable domain, filled in from reference TRBV5-4 and TRBJ1-1, reads ETGVTQSPTHLIKTRGQQVTLRCSSQSGHNTVSWYQQALGQGPQFIFQYYREEENGRGNFPPRFSGLQFPNYSSELNVNALELDDSALYLCASSSSAMNTEAFFGQGTRLTVV.